This entry lists 31 T cell receptor beta chains sequenced from one sample in a study of blood T cell repertoires in COVID-19. Libraries were prepared by immunoSEQ multiplex PCR; TCRdb keeps only in-frame clonotypes and omits some of them. The table records 400,000 or so clones, around 91% of them present only once. Input material: PBMCs or T cells enriched from blood (not recorded which). The receptors originated from a man younger than 30 who had recovered from COVID-19.

The chain uses TRBV29-1 and TRBJ1-2; 9 bases are shared with TRBD1. This CDR3 contains 14 residues. V trimming: 4 bases; J trimming: 7 bases; junction bases outside the gene matches: 10. The germline V gene has CDR1 SQVTM and CDR2 ANQGSEA. The CDR3 region has the DNA TGCAGCGTTGTGGACGGGACAGGGTTTCGTGGCTACACCTTC. It codes for CSVVDGTGFRGYTF.

In this sample, this clone turned up once. V usage is TRBV28 and J usage is TRBJ2-7, with D maybe TRBD1 (5 bases). Trimming stripped 7 bases from V and 4 bases from J, with 17 bases between. The CDR3 has 14 amino acids. Germline V gives CDR1 MDHEN, CDR2 SYDVKM. CDR3 DNA: TGTGCCAGCATTTCTCCCACAGGTCGGTACGAGCAGTACTTC. The encoded protein is CASISPTGRYEQYF.

This chain connects TRBV10-1 to TRBJ1-6; D gene unclear. V lost 6 bases and J lost 9, with 12 bases in between. This CDR3 has 13 residues. The germline V gene encodes CDR1 WNHNN and CDR2 SYGVQD (reference sequence). Written as DNA, the CDR3 is TGCGCCAGCAGCCCCAGACACGGTTCACCCCTCCACTTT. Translating it yields CASSPRHGSPLHF.

The rearrangement joins TRBV5-4 to TRBJ1-4; D gene ambiguous. CDR3 length: 14 residues. V gave up 0 bases and J gave up 8 bases, with 11 bases separating them. Germline V CDR1 and CDR2: SGHNT, YYREEE (reference sequence). CDR3: CASSLVLGDEKLFF. The CDR3 nucleotides read TGTGCCAGCAGCTTGGTATTGGGAGACGAAAAACTGTTTTTT.

V gene TRBV30 combines with J gene TRBJ1-1; tentatively, D is TRBD1 (5 bases). The germline V and J ends were trimmed by 1 base and 0 bases, with 9 bases remaining between them. This CDR3 comprises 14 residues. Germline assignment: CDR1 GTSNPN and CDR2 SVGIG (reference sequence). The CDR3 sequence: CAWSGDRMNTEAFF. CDR3 bases: TGTGCCTGGAGTGGCGACAGAATGAACACTGAAGCTTTCTTT.

This clone was observed a few times. The rearrangement joins TRBV7-2 to TRBJ2-3; 7 bases map to TRBD2. The J segment lost 0 bases and the V segment lost 2 bases, leaving 5 bases of the junction unmatched. The CDR3 loop spans 16 amino acids. Germline V gene sequence: CDR1 SGHTA, CDR2 FQGNSA. The CDR3 loop is CASSLRTGGSTDTQYF. In nucleotides, the CDR3 is TGTGCCAGCAGCTTAAGGACGGGAGGTAGCACAGATACGCAGTATTTT.

This chain connects TRBV30 to TRBJ2-3; D might be TRBD1 (5 bases). Looked up from germline, CDR1 is GTSNPN and CDR2 is SVGIG (reference sequence). The length of the CDR3 is 14 residues. In nucleotides, the CDR3 is TGTGACCGACGACCGACAGCTAGCACAGATACGCAGTATTTT. It specifies CDRRPTASTDTQYF.

The CDR3 DNA follows: TGTGCCAGCAGCTTTAATTCGGCGGGAAATCAGCCCCAGCATTTT. As protein: CASSFNSAGNQPQHF. The chain recombines TRBV5-8 with TRBJ1-5, with unresolved D. The V and J ends lost 2 bases and 4 bases respectively, with 13 bases between them. The CDR3 sequence is 15 residues long. Germline V gene data show CDR1 as SGHTS and CDR2 as YDEGEE.

The chain carries TRBV5-1 and TRBJ2-7; TRBD2 aligns across 15 bases. The CDR3 is made up of 18 amino acids. Germline V gene data show CDR1 as SGHRS and CDR2 as YFSETQ. V trimming: 0 bases; J trimming: 1 base; junction bases outside the gene matches: 5. The CDR3 region is CASSLAPGLAGGSYEQYF. CDR3 DNA: TGCGCCAGCAGCTTGGCCCCCGGACTAGCGGGAGGGTCCTACGAGCAGTACTTC.

This clone showed up just a few times. This chain uses TRBV18 with TRBJ1-6, with D perhaps matching TRBD1 (6 bases). The CDR3 is made up of 17 amino acids. V lost 5 bases, J lost 3 bases, and 17 bases lay in between. Looked up from germline, CDR1 is KGHSH and CDR2 is LQKENI. CDR3 nucleotides: TGTGCCAGCTCAACGGCTATCACAGGGTACTATAATTCACCCCTCCACTTT. As protein: CASSTAITGYYNSPLHF. Using reference TRBV18 and TRBJ1-6 for the parts outside the CDR3, the full variable domain is NAGVMQNPRHLVRRRGQEARLRCSPMKGHSHVYWYRQLPEEGLKFMVYLQKENIIDESGMPKERFSAEFPKEGPSILRIQQVVRGDSAAYFCASSTAITGYYNSPLHFGNGTRLTVT.

This clone was counted a single time. The rearrangement uses TRBV29-1 and TRBJ1-2; possible D gene TRBD1, 5 bases. The CDR3 is 12 amino acids. Germline values: CDR1 SQVTM, CDR2 ANQGSEA. Trimming took off 7 bases at V and 6 bases at J, with 15 bases between the two ends. The DNA for the CDR3 is TGCAGCGCCTCCACAGGCACCGATGGCTACACCTTC. It translates to CSASTGTDGYTF.

The chain couples TRBV4-1 to TRBJ1-2; TRBD1 might be the D (5 bases). The germline V gene encodes CDR1 MGHRA and CDR2 YSYEKL. CDR3 length: 15 amino acids. Trimming stripped 9 bases from V and 6 bases from J, with 23 bases between. This CDR3 is CASHNRQGAGHGYTF. CDR3 DNA: TGCGCCAGTCACAACAGGCAGGGCGCCGGCCATGGCTACACCTTC.

This clone was seen once. This chain connects TRBV27 to TRBJ1-1, with 7 nucleotides matching TRBD1. From germline, CDR1 is MNHEY and CDR2 SMNVEV (reference sequence). The V and J ends lost 4 bases and 4 bases, in that order; junction bases with no gene match: 9. There are 15 residues in the CDR3. DNA for the CDR3: TGTGCCAGCAGTTGGGGACAGCCATTGAGCACTGAAGCTTTCTTT. It yields the protein CASSWGQPLSTEAFF.

The genes are TRBV5-1 and TRBJ1-2; D may be TRBD1 (6 bases). Germline V lookup: CDR1 SGHRS, CDR2 YFSETQ. The CDR3 spans 15 residues. V lost 0 bases and J 4 bases, leaving 13 bases between the germline ends. CDR3 sequence: CASSLDGQIAYGYTF. DNA for the CDR3: TGCGCCAGCAGCTTGGATGGACAGATAGCCTATGGCTACACCTTC.

V is TRBV2 and J is TRBJ2-2; no definite D call. This CDR3 region has 13 residues. Germline loops: CDR1 SNHLY, CDR2 FYNNEI. V was clipped by 3 bases and J by 6 bases, with 8 bases between them. The CDR3 loop reads CASSDPPAGELFF. CDR3 nucleotide sequence: TGTGCCAGCAGTGATCCGCCAGCCGGGGAGCTGTTTTTT.

CDR3 DNA sequence: TGCAGCGTTGATCTGCGACAGGGGTCGACTGAAGCTTTCTTT. Its translation: CSVDLRQGSTEAFF. This sequence joins TRBV29-1 and TRBJ1-1; 8 bases fit TRBD1. The ends lost 3 bases at V and 5 bases at J; junction bases unmatched: 8. Looked up from germline, CDR1 is SQVTM and CDR2 is ANQGSEA. This CDR3 has 14 residues.

The gene calls are TRBV30 and TRBJ1-1, with 7 positions matching TRBD1. The CDR3 loop spans 15 amino acids. Germline CDR1 reads GTSNPN; CDR2 reads SVGIG (reference sequence). V trimming: 3 bases; J trimming: 1 base; junction bases outside the gene matches: 8. CDR3 DNA sequence: TGTGCCTGGAGACAGGGGAGTTTCGGGAACACTGAAGCTTTCTTT. Its protein product is CAWRQGSFGNTEAFF. The full variable domain, rest sourced from reference TRBV30 and TRBJ1-1, is SQTIHQWPATLVQPVGSPLSLECTVEGTSNPNLYWYRQAAGRGLQLLFYSVGIGQISSEVPQNLSASRPQDRQFILSSKKLLLSDSGFYLCAWRQGSFGNTEAFFGQGTRLTVV.

The chain recombines TRBV9 with TRBJ2-3; a weak D match, TRBD2 (6 bases). The CDR3 loop spans 13 amino acids. CDR1 is SGDLS, CDR2 YYNGEE, per germline. V lost 6 bases, J lost 2 bases, and 10 bases lay in between. The CDR3 sequence is CASTRGYTDTQYF. The CDR3 DNA reads as TGTGCCAGCACCCGGGGGTACACAGATACGCAGTATTTT. Complete variable domain (other parts from reference TRBV9 and TRBJ2-3): DSGVTQTPKHLITATGQRVTLRCSPRSGDLSVYWYQQSLDQGLQFLIQYYNGEERAKGNILERFSAQQFPDLHSELNLSSLELGDSALYFCASTRGYTDTQYFGPGTRLTVL.

The chain couples TRBV5-1 to TRBJ1-1; tentative D call: TRBD1 (5 bases). This CDR3 has 15 amino acids. V gave up 0 bases and J gave up 5 bases, with 14 bases separating them. Germline CDR1 is SGHRS and CDR2 is YFSETQ. The CDR3 nucleotides are TGCGCCAGCAGCTTGGATGGGGGGTGGAAGACTGAAGCTTTCTTT. It yields the protein CASSLDGGWKTEAFF.

This sequence joins TRBV7-6 and TRBJ1-5; D uncertain. The germline V gene has CDR1 SGHVS and CDR2 FNYEAQ. There are 16 residues in the CDR3. V lost 1 base to trimming and J lost 0 bases, with 10 bases between them. The DNA for the CDR3 is TGTGCCAGCAGCTTAGGAAACAGTTATAGCAATCAGCCCCAGCATTTT. As protein: CASSLGNSYSNQPQHF.

Details on this clone: The germline gene is not matched at one end of the junction; a read error may be the cause. The chain carries TRBV29-1 and TRBJ1-2; D remains unclear. From germline, CDR1 is SQVTM and CDR2 ANQGSEA. This CDR3 region has 10 residues. CDR3 in amino acids: CSVESRPVFF. Here the CDR3 DNA reads TGCAGCGTTGAATCTCGTCCGGTCTTCTTC.

V usage is TRBV9 and J usage is TRBJ1-6; no clear D gene. CDR1 and CDR2 (germline): SGDLS, YYNGEE. Trimming took 1 base from V and 5 from J, leaving 7 bases between them. The CDR3 runs to 14 residues. CDR3 sequence (DNA): TGTGCCAGCAGCGTACGCGAGGATAATTCACCCCTCCACTTT. Its translation is CASSVREDNSPLHF.

The chain carries TRBV5-4 and TRBJ2-3; 8 bases line up with TRBD2. Germline trimming cut 1 base from V and 5 bases from J; bases unmatched to any gene: 9. CDR1 and CDR2 from the germline V gene are SGHNT and YYREEE (reference sequence). The CDR3 has 16 amino acids. CDR3 coding DNA: TGTGCCAGCAGCTTGAGGAGCGGGAGAATTGGAGATACGCAGTATTTT. Its translation: CASSLRSGRIGDTQYF.

This sequence joins TRBV11-2 and TRBJ1-6, with D perhaps matching TRBD1 (5 bases). V was clipped by 2 bases and J by 6 bases, with 17 bases between them. The CDR3 consists of 17 residues. Germline assignment: CDR1 SGHAT and CDR2 FQNNGV. The CDR3 reads CASSLSVTGEFNSPLHF. Here the CDR3 DNA reads TGTGCCAGCAGCTTATCCGTAACAGGAGAGTTTAATTCACCCCTCCACTTT.

V usage is TRBV18 and J usage is TRBJ2-5; D ambiguous. Germline CDR1 and CDR2: KGHSH and LQKENI. The CDR3 totals 13 residues. Trimming stripped 3 bases from V and 5 bases from J, with 10 bases between. This CDR3 is CASSPSLSETQYF. The CDR3 nucleotides are TGTGCCAGCTCACCGTCACTCTCGGAGACCCAGTACTTC.

The chain combines TRBV5-6 with TRBJ2-2; 7 bases fit TRBD1. Trimming cost V 4 bases and J 0 bases; bases outside gene matches: 3. CDR3 length: 15 residues. The germline gives CDR1 SGHDT, CDR2 YYEEEE. CDR3 sequence reads: CASSRDRANTGELFF. As DNA, the CDR3 is TGTGCCAGCAGCCGAGACAGGGCGAACACCGGGGAGCTGTTTTTT. Full variable domain (remainder filled in from reference TRBV5-6 and TRBJ2-2): DAGVTQSPTHLIKTRGQQVTLRCSPKSGHDTVSWYQQALGQGPQFIFQYYEEEERQRGNFPDRFSGHQFPNYSSELNVNALLLGDSALYLCASSRDRANTGELFFGEGSRLTVL.

This rearrangement joins TRBV5-1 to TRBJ1-4; TRBD1 aligns across 7 bases. The J segment lost 6 bases and the V segment lost 2 bases, leaving 4 bases of the junction unmatched. This CDR3 is built from 14 residues. Germline-derived CDR1 and CDR2 are SGHRS and YFSETQ. CDR3 residues: CASSFEGADEKLFF. CDR3 DNA: TGCGCCAGCAGCTTCGAGGGGGCAGATGAAAAACTGTTTTTT.

The V and J genes are TRBV10-3 and TRBJ2-7; 7 positions match TRBD2. V shed 2 bases, J shed 7 bases, and the junction held 8 bases outside the gene matches. CDR1 ENHRY and CDR2 SYGVKD come from the germline V gene. The CDR3 spans 14 residues. The CDR3 is CAISENPGGWEQYF. The CDR3 region has the DNA TGTGCCATCAGTGAGAATCCGGGAGGTTGGGAGCAGTACTTC.

The rearrangement uses TRBV11-2 and TRBJ2-3; no reliable D call. Germline assignment: CDR1 SGHAT and CDR2 FQNNGV. The CDR3 loop spans 15 amino acids. The V gene lost 5 bases and the J gene lost 5 bases, with 17 bases spanning the gap. DNA for the CDR3: TGTGCCAGCAGCCGGCTAGGAGCCGCCGGAGATACGCAGTATTTT. This codes for CASSRLGAAGDTQYF.

This chain joins TRBV9 and TRBJ2-1, with 11 nucleotides matching TRBD1. The CDR3 is made up of 17 amino acids. The V gene end was trimmed by 6 bases and the J gene end by 0 bases; junction bases not matched to a gene: 8. Germline lookup yields CDR1 SGDLS and CDR2 YYNGEE. This CDR3 reads CASNAGTGGSSYNEQFF. CDR3 coding DNA: TGTGCCAGCAACGCAGGGACAGGGGGGAGCTCCTACAATGAGCAGTTCTTC.

The chain recombines TRBV28 with TRBJ2-1; the match to TRBD1 covers 9 bases. The CDR3 is made up of 13 amino acids. Germline V lookup: CDR1 MDHEN, CDR2 SYDVKM. Unmatched junction bases numbered 15, after V lost 8 bases and J lost 16 bases. The CDR3 DNA reads as TGTGCCAGCGGTACAGGGGGCGCTTCCGAAGGCTTCTTC. Translation: CASGTGGASEGFF.